One sample yielded the 12 T cell receptor beta chains listed below, sequenced in a study of cytomegalovirus exposure and HLA in healthy donors. PCR was performed using 60 Vbeta and 13 Jbeta primers. Measured with immunoSEQ multiplex PCR; TCRdb has only the in-frame clones, and not every one. The data show about 35,000 clones, 90% to 95% seen once. Sequencing was performed on PBMCs. The receptors were gathered from a woman under 30 in good health and CMV-seronegative.

This sequence joins TRBV1 and TRBJ1-1; the DNA was not compared with TRBD1, the D call given in the table. TRBV1 is a pseudogene. CDR3 length: 17 residues. The CDR3 DNA is TGCACCAGCAGCCAAGATCACGGACGGACAGTGAACACTGAAGCTTTCTTT. Encoded protein: CTSSQDHGRTVNTEAFF.

This clone was seen a handful of times. The J gene is TRBJ1-2, the V gene TRBV4-3; perhaps TRBD1 as D (5 bases). Germline CDR1 reads LGHNA; CDR2 reads YSLEER. V lost 4 bases to trimming and J lost 4 bases, with 13 bases between them. The CDR3 has 14 amino acids. The CDR3 bases are TGCGCCAGCAGCCCCCGCGCAGGGCGCTATGGCTACACCTTC. It is translated as CASSPRAGRYGYTF.

CDR3: CASIPGQGGNQPQHF. CDR3 coding DNA: TGTGCCAGTATCCCGGGACAGGGAGGCAATCAGCCCCAGCATTTT. V usage is TRBV19 and J usage is TRBJ1-5; 9 bases align to TRBD1. The CDR3 length is 15 residues. Germline CDR1 and CDR2: LNHDA and SQIVND (reference sequence). V was clipped by 7 bases and J by 2 bases; unmatched bases: 6.

This chain connects TRBV5-1 to TRBJ1-2; TRBD1 is a possible D gene (5 bases). The CDR3 is made up of 14 amino acids. The germline V gene has CDR1 SGHRS and CDR2 YFSETQ. V was shortened by 4 bases and J by 3 bases, with 13 bases between the two germline ends. CDR3 bases: TGCGCCAGCAGCAGGGGCGCCTTTTACTATGGCTACACCTTC. Translation gives CASSRGAFYYGYTF.

The rearrangement uses TRBV9 and TRBJ1-1, with D possibly being TRBD1 (5 bases). This CDR3 spans 14 amino acids. The V gene lost 2 bases and the J gene lost 1 base, with 9 bases spanning the gap. CDR1 SGDLS and CDR2 YYNGEE come from the germline V gene. CDR3 DNA sequence: TGTGCCAGCAGCGTGCTAGGACAGAACACTGAAGCTTTCTTT. Its translation is CASSVLGQNTEAFF.

The count of this clone is one. The chain joins TRBV4-1 to TRBJ2-1; 10 bases fit TRBD2. Unmatched junction bases numbered 7, after V lost 1 base and J lost 4 bases. This CDR3 region has 17 residues. From germline, CDR1 is MGHRA and CDR2 YSYEKL. CDR3: CASSQGLAGVWYNEQFF. CDR3 sequence (DNA): TGCGCCAGCAGCCAAGGTCTAGCGGGAGTGTGGTACAATGAGCAGTTCTTC.

V gene TRBV19 combines with J gene TRBJ2-1; tentative D call: TRBD2 (5 bases). The CDR3 has 14 amino acids. The V end was cut by 6 bases, the J end by 5 bases, with 14 bases between. The germline gives CDR1 LNHDA, CDR2 SQIVND (reference sequence). The CDR3 here is CASSPGRENNEQFF. The CDR3 DNA sequence: TGTGCCAGTAGCCCGGGAAGGGAGAACAATGAGCAGTTCTTC.

This sequence joins TRBV4-2 and TRBJ1-2; TRBD1 matches at 7 bases. Germline trimming cut 0 bases from V and 4 bases from J; bases unmatched to any gene: 2. Germline V gene data show CDR1 as LGHNA and CDR2 as YNFKEQ. The length of the CDR3 is 14 residues. CDR3 in DNA: TGTGCCAGCAGCCAAGAACAGGGGTTCTATGGCTACACCTTC. The encoded protein is CASSQEQGFYGYTF.

This chain connects TRBV11-2 to TRBJ2-2; D gene unclear. CDR1 SGHAT and CDR2 FQNNGV come from the germline V gene. Between the trimmed V and J ends, which lost 2 bases and 8 bases, there was a span of 6 bases. The CDR3 length is 12 residues. The CDR3: CASSLRSGELFF. DNA for the CDR3: TGTGCCAGCAGCTTACGCAGTGGGGAGCTGTTTTTT. Together with reference TRBV11-2 and TRBJ2-2, the CDR3 gives the full variable domain: EAGVAQSPRYKIIEKRQSVAFWCNPISGHATLYWYQQILGQGPKLLIQFQNNGVVDDSQLPKDRFSAERLKGVDSTLKIQPAKLEDSAVYLCASSLRSGELFFGEGSRLTVL.

The chain uses TRBV5-1 and TRBJ2-1, with D perhaps matching TRBD2 (6 bases). CDR1 SGHRS and CDR2 YFSETQ come from the germline V gene. The CDR3 length is 14 residues. Trimming left V 6 bases short and J 2 bases short, with 12 bases between. CDR3 residues: CASTGGVTYNEQFF. CDR3 DNA sequence: TGCGCCAGCACCGGGGGTGTTACCTACAATGAGCAGTTCTTC. Full variable domain (missing parts from reference TRBV5-1 and TRBJ2-1): KAGVTQTPRYLIKTRGQQVTLSCSPISGHRSVSWYQQTPGQGLQFLFEYFSETQRNKGNFPGRFSGRQFSNSRSEMNVSTLELGDSALYLCASTGGVTYNEQFFGPGTRLTVL.

V usage is TRBV7-9 and J usage is TRBJ2-7; TRBD1 agrees at 10 bases. J was trimmed by 3 bases and V by 5 bases; bases with no gene match: 7. The germline CDR1 and CDR2 sequences are SEHNR and FQNEAQ (reference sequence). The CDR3 consists of 15 residues. CDR3 residues: CASSGPGQGNYEQYF. In DNA form, the CDR3 reads TGTGCCAGCAGCGGCCCGGGACAGGGGAACTACGAGCAGTACTTC.

The chain employs TRBV21-1 and TRBJ2-1; the table gives TRBD2 as D, unverified against the DNA. TRBV21-1 is a documented pseudogene. The CDR3 spans 16 residues. The CDR3 DNA follows: TGTGCCAGCAGCAAAGTAGACAGCGGGATTTACAATGAGCAGTTCTTC. Protein product: CASSKVDSGIYNEQFF.